The rows below give T cell receptor beta chains drawn from one sample of a study of human T cells and chemical hapten exposure. TCRdb passed the RACE reads through MiXCR, listing each CDR3 protein once. The table has about 65,000 distinct CDR3 sequences, under 7.5% seen once; the top ten hold 3.4%. Sequences were obtained from whole blood. Source of these receptors: a female donor in good health. Some clones in this sample may be carry-over from other donors' samples. Each CDR3 is given with its conserved first and last residue. A D gene is named only where the DNA matches it firmly. Only some rows state a clone size, as once, few, many or a class for expanded clones.

TRBV9,NA,TRBJ1-1,TRBD1,TGTGCCAGCAGCGGCCGGACAGGCCCGAACACTGAAGCTTTCTTT,CASSGRTGPNTEAFF
TRBV10-3,NA,TRBJ2-7,TRBD2,TGTGCCATGCGGACTAGCGGGAGCTCTGGAGGGGAGCAGTACTTC,CAMRTSGSSGGEQYF
TRBV2,NA,TRBJ2-3,NA,TGTGCCAGCATAACCCTCACAGATACGCAGTATTTT,CASITLTDTQYF
TRBV7-9,NA,TRBJ2-4,TRBD1,TGTGCCAGCAGCAACAGGGGGCGAGATGCCATTTTAGCCAAAAACATTCAGTACTTC,CASSNRGRDAILAKNIQYF
TRBV20-1,NA,TRBJ1-3,NA,TGCAGTGCTACAGGACCTAACTCTGGAAACACCATATATTTT,CSATGPNSGNTIYF
TRBV20-1,many,TRBJ2-7,NA,TGCAGTGCTAGAGATCCGGGGGAGGAGCCCTACGAGCAGTACTTC,CSARDPGEEPYEQYF
TRBV7-9,many,TRBJ1-2,NA,TGTGCCAGCAGCGGATACGGGACGGCTTACGGCTACACCTTC,CASSGYGTAYGYTF
TRBV7-9,few,TRBJ1-6,NA,TGTGCCAGCAGCTTATTTATGGGGAATAATTCACCCCTCCACTTT,CASSLFMGNNSPLHF
TRBV28,NA,TRBJ1-1,NA,TGTGCCAGCAGTTCTGCGTCGTTGGGGGCAACCTCTGAAGCTTTCTTT,CASSSASLGATSEAFF
TRBV9,NA,TRBJ1-5,NA,NA,CASSVGGGAYQPQNF
TRBV30,few,TRBJ1-5,TRBD1,TGTGCCTGGGGGCCTCTCGGACAGGGCAATCAGCCCCAGCATTTT,CAWGPLGQGNQPQHF
TRBV7-9,many,TRBJ2-2,NA,TGTGCCAGCAGCTTATATGTACCGGGCCGCAGGACCGGGGAGCTGTTTTTT,CASSLYVPGRRTGELFF
TRBV28,NA,TRBJ2-1,TRBD1,TGTGCCAGCATCAGGGGACAGAGCTCCTACAATGAGCAGTTCTTC,CASIRGQSSYNEQFF
TRBV29-1,many,TRBJ2-2,TRBD2,TGCAGCGTTGGCCACCCCCCCGGGACTAGCGCGAACACCGGGGAGCTGTTTTTT,CSVGHPPGTSANTGELFF
TRBV29-1,few,TRBJ2-5,TRBD1,TGCAGCGTCGCGAACAGGGGGCAGGAGACCCAGTACTTC,CSVANRGQETQYF
TRBV21-1,many,TRBJ1-1,NA,TGTGCCAGCAGCAAAGTCCGCGGCGGGGTCATGAACACTGAAGCTTTCTTT,CASSKVRGGVMNTEAFF